These 20 T cell receptor beta chains share one sample of origin, sequenced in a study of yellow fever vaccine responses in identical twins (dated by TCRdb to about 2018). Receptor amplification or capture employed RT-PCR. The instrument given in TCRdb is Illumina HiSeq 2500. TCRdb trimmed the raw reads at Q25, called clones with MiXCR and kept productive beta chains. Here each entry gathers all rows of one CDR3 protein and keeps the most common genes and DNA. The sample table shows about 6,900 distinct CDR3 sequences, and about 83% are seen once. The ten largest account for under 4.5% of the sample. Sequenced material: T cells from blood (PBMCs), unsorted or a sorted subset (not recorded which), taken before or after yellow fever vaccination (not recorded which). The source is a young woman who received the yellow fever vaccine. Donor details come from another sample of the same person, matched by shared clones.

J is TRBJ2-1 and V is TRBV6-5, with D perhaps TRBD1 (6 bases). This CDR3 has 14 amino acids. The ends were cut back, 2 bases at V and 4 bases at J, with 9 bases in the middle. From germline, CDR1 is MNHEY and CDR2 SVGAGI. CDR3 nucleotides: TGTGCCAGCAGTTACCGGGACATTTACAATGAGCAGTTCTTC. It translates to CASSYRDIYNEQFF.

This rearrangement joins TRBV5-1 to TRBJ2-7; D may correspond to TRBD1 or TRBD2 (5 bases each). The CDR3 spans 15 residues. The germline CDR1 and CDR2 sequences are SGHRS and YFSETQ. Trimming removed 0 bases at V and 1 base at J, with 11 bases between. CDR3 coding DNA: TGCGCCAGCAGCTTGGAGGGGACCGCTTCCTACGAGCAGTACTTC. Translation gives CASSLEGTASYEQYF.

This clonotype was seen just once. The CDR3 coding sequence is TGTGCCAGCATAAATTGGGGATACAATGAGCAGTTCTTC. This sequence encodes CASINWGYNEQFF. This rearrangement joins TRBV28 to TRBJ2-1; unclear D gene. CDR1 is MDHEN, CDR2 SYDVKM, per germline. The CDR3 loop spans 13 amino acids. Trimming stripped 7 bases from V and 4 bases from J, with 11 bases between.

This clonotype was recorded only once. The genes are TRBV9 and TRBJ2-7; D might be TRBD1 or TRBD2, each matching 5 bases. Germline V gives CDR1 SGDLS, CDR2 YYNGEE. Trimming cost V 6 bases and J 1 base, with 14 bases left between them. The CDR3 consists of 14 residues. CDR3 in amino acids: CASTQRDGSYEQYF. CDR3 nucleotides: TGTGCCAGCACCCAGAGGGACGGATCCTACGAGCAGTACTTC.

The chain carries TRBV5-6 and TRBJ1-5; the D is unclear. CDR3 size: 12 residues. Per germline, CDR1 SGHDT and CDR2 YYEEEE. Trimming shortened V by 0 bases and J by 3 bases, and 1 base separated the two germline ends. CDR3 DNA sequence: TGTGCCAGCAGCTTGGACAATCAGCCCCAGCATTTT. It encodes CASSLDNQPQHF.

The chain has TRBV29-1 and TRBJ2-3, with D perhaps matching TRBD2 (6 bases). Per the germline V gene, CDR1 is SQVTM and CDR2 is ANQGSEA. The CDR3 covers 13 residues. The germline V and J ends were trimmed by 4 bases and 1 base, with 9 bases remaining between them. The DNA for the CDR3 is TGCAGCGTTGGGGCTAGCGGCACAGATACGCAGTATTTT. This encodes CSVGASGTDTQYF.

V usage is TRBV19 and J usage is TRBJ1-5; tentative D call: TRBD1 (5 bases). The germline V and J ends were trimmed by 7 bases and 5 bases, with 12 bases remaining between them. CDR1 and CDR2 from the germline V gene are LNHDA and SQIVND (reference sequence). The CDR3 extends over 13 amino acids. The CDR3 spells CASNDSPDQPQHF. The CDR3 DNA is TGTGCCAGTAACGACAGCCCCGATCAGCCCCAGCATTTT.

The V call is TRBV7-2, the J call TRBJ2-3; either TRBD1 or TRBD2 may fit D (5 bases each). Germline loops: CDR1 SGHTA, CDR2 FQGNSA. V was clipped by 1 base and J by 3 bases, with 8 bases between them. The CDR3 runs to 14 residues. This CDR3 reads CASSLGWGTDTQYF. In DNA, the CDR3 is TGTGCCAGCAGCTTAGGGTGGGGGACAGATACGCAGTATTTT. Filled out from reference TRBV7-2 and TRBJ2-3, the complete variable domain reads GAGVSQSPSNKVTEKGKDVELRCDPISGHTALYWYRQSLGQGLEFLIYFQGNSAPDKSGLPSDRFSAERTGGSVSTLTIQRTQQEDSAVYLCASSLGWGTDTQYFGPGTRLTVL.

Concerning this clonotype itself: At one end, the junction sequence differs from germline, possibly due to a read error. The chain has TRBV11-2 and TRBJ2-3; D gene uncertain. The CDR3 loop spans 13 amino acids. Germline loops: CDR1 SGHAT, CDR2 FQNNGV. The CDR3 nucleotides read TGTGCCAGCAGATTAGACAACACAGATACGCAGTATTTT. Amino acids: CASRLDNTDTQYF.

The rearrangement links TRBV4-1 to TRBJ2-1; 12 positions agree with TRBD2. CDR1 and CDR2 (germline): MGHRA, YSYEKL. This CDR3 contains 15 residues. V lost 4 bases, J lost 5 bases, and 3 bases stayed unmatched. The CDR3 bases are TGCGCCAGCAGCCTCCGGACTAGCGGGAACAATGAGCAGTTCTTC. As protein: CASSLRTSGNNEQFF.

The J gene is TRBJ2-2, the V gene TRBV4-1; D unresolved. The germline V and J ends were trimmed by 0 bases and 6 bases, with 8 bases remaining between them. CDR3 length: 14 amino acids. Germline V gives CDR1 MGHRA, CDR2 YSYEKL. Here the CDR3 reads CASSQERPSGELFF. The CDR3 DNA sequence: TGCGCCAGCAGCCAAGAGAGGCCGTCCGGGGAGCTGTTTTTT.

The rearrangement joins TRBV4-2 to TRBJ1-2; tentatively, D is TRBD1 (5 bases). V was cut by 1 base and J by 6 bases, with 21 bases left in between. The CDR3 loop spans 17 amino acids. Germline assignment: CDR1 LGHNA and CDR2 YNFKEQ. The CDR3 loop reads CASSQVYRRERADGYTF. In DNA form, the CDR3 reads TGTGCCAGCAGCCAAGTCTATCGCAGGGAACGCGCCGATGGCTACACCTTC.

V usage is TRBV6-1 and J usage is TRBJ2-7, with a weak D call TRBD1 (6 bases). Germline values: CDR1 MNHNS, CDR2 SASEGT. V lost 5 bases and J lost 1, with 15 bases in between. The CDR3 consists of 15 residues. CDR3 DNA: TGTGCCAGCAGTCCCGGACTGGGGGCATCCTACGAGCAGTACTTC. This translates into CASSPGLGASYEQYF.

This chain joins TRBV6-4 and TRBJ1-2, with D hard to call. This CDR3 region has 11 residues. The V end lost 0 bases, the J end lost 4 bases, and 0 bases lay between the germline ends. CDR1 and CDR2 (germline): MRHNA, SNTAGT. CDR3 residues: CASSDSYGYTF. The CDR3 nucleotides read TGTGCCAGCAGTGACTCCTATGGCTACACCTTC.

This clonotype was detected only a few times. The chain uses TRBV7-9 and TRBJ2-3; 13 nucleotides line up with TRBD2. J gave up 3 bases and V 6 bases, and 6 bases lay outside the gene matches. The CDR3 is 16 amino acids. Germline loops: CDR1 SEHNR, CDR2 FQNEAQ (reference sequence). The CDR3 region is CASRSGLAGATDTQYF. CDR3 nucleotide sequence: TGTGCCAGCAGGTCAGGACTAGCGGGGGCTACAGATACGCAGTATTTT.

The chain combines TRBV7-9 with TRBJ2-7; the match to TRBD1 covers 8 bases. The germline V gene has CDR1 SEHNR and CDR2 FQNEAQ (reference sequence). This CDR3 region has 14 residues. J lost 4 bases, V lost 3 bases, and 5 bases had no gene match. Written as DNA, the CDR3 is TGTGCCAGCAGCTTGTCGGACAGGGTGTACGAGCAGTACTTC. It yields the protein CASSLSDRVYEQYF.

On this clonotype: One junction end disagrees with the germline gene, perhaps due to a read error. CDR3 DNA: TGTGCTAGCAGCTTAGTGGGGAGGGAAGAGCAGTTCTTC. Translating gives CASSLVGREEQFF. The rearrangement uses TRBV7-7 and TRBJ2-1, with TRBD2 matching 7 bases. The CDR3 extends over 13 amino acids. CDR1 is SSHAT and CDR2 is FNYEAQ in the germline V gene (reference sequence).

The V gene is TRBV29-1, the J gene TRBJ2-2; no definite D call. Germline values: CDR1 SQVTM, CDR2 ANQGSEA. V lost 6 bases to trimming and J lost 2 bases, with 10 bases between them. There are 13 residues in the CDR3. CDR3 region: CSVRSPNTGELFF. The CDR3 coding sequence is TGCAGCGTCCGCAGCCCCAACACCGGGGAGCTGTTTTTT.

The J gene is TRBJ2-1, the V gene TRBV7-9; D gene ambiguous. The V gene's germline CDR1 is SEHNR and CDR2 FQNEAQ (reference sequence). CDR3 length: 12 amino acids. V lost 1 base and J 6 bases, leaving 4 bases between the germline ends. This CDR3 is CASSLVGNEQFF. The DNA of the CDR3 is TGTGCCAGCAGCTTAGTCGGCAATGAGCAGTTCTTC.

The gene calls are TRBV7-9 and TRBJ2-2; D not resolved. Looked up from germline, CDR1 is SEHNR and CDR2 is FQNEAQ (reference sequence). V was cut by 1 base and J by 5 bases, with 5 bases left in between. The CDR3 is made up of 13 amino acids. The CDR3 DNA sequence: TGTGCCAGCAGCTTAGAGCCTACCGGGGAGCTGTTTTTT. It yields the protein CASSLEPTGELFF.